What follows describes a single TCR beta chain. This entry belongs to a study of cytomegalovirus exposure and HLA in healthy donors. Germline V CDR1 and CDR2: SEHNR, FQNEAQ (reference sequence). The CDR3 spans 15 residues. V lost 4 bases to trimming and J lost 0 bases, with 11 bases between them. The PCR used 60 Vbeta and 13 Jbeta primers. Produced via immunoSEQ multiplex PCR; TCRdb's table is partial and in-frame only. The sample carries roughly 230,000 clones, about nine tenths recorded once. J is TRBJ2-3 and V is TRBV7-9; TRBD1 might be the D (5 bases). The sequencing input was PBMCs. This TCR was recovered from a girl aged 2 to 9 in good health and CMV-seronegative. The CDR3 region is CASSSRQFSTDTQYF. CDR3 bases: TGTGCCAGCAGCTCCAGACAGTTTAGCACAGATACGCAGTATTTT.